This T cell receptor beta chain was recorded in a study of cytomegalovirus exposure and HLA in healthy donors. Here immunoSEQ multiplex PCR was the method, and the copy in TCRdb shows in-frame clones only, minus some. The repertoire holds around 150,000 clones, with around 85% as singletons. The CDR3 loop spans 15 amino acids. The V and J ends lost 4 bases and 6 bases, in that order; junction bases with no gene match: 5. Germline V gives CDR1 LNHNV, CDR2 YYDKDF (reference sequence). The chain has TRBV15 and TRBJ1-4; 10 bases are shared with TRBD1. The clonotype was recovered from a woman in her thirties in good health and CMV-seronegative. Sequencing used PBMCs. This chain's CDR3 is CATSNVDRGDEKLFF. CDR3 nucleotides: TGTGCCACCAGCAACGTGGACAGGGGGGATGAAAAACTGTTTTTT.